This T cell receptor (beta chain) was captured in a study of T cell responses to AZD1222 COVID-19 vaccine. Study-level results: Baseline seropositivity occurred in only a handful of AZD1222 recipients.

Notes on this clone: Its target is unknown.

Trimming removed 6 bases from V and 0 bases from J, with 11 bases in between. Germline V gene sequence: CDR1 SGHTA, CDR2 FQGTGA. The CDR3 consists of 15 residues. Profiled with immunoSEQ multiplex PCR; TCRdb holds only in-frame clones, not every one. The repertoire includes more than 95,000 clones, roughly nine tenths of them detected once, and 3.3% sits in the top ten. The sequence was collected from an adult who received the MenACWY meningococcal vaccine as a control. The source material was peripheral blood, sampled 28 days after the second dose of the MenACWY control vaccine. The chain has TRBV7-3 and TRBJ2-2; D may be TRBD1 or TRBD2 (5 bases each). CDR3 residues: CASRAGTANTGELFF. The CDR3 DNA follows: TGTGCCAGCAGAGCCGGGACGGCGAACACCGGGGAGCTGTTTTTT.